This TCR beta chain was retrieved from a study of control samples from healthy donors and cancer patients. Generated by immunoSEQ multiplex PCR, the TCRdb table keeps only in-frame clones and is missing some. The table lists over 200,000 clones, roughly four fifths of them singletons. This CDR3 contains 14 residues. V lost 6 bases and J 4 bases, leaving 13 bases between the germline ends. Germline values: CDR1 MNHEY, CDR2 SVGAGI. The sequenced material came from PBMCs. This sequence originates from a woman aged 60-75 years with lung cancer. The rearrangement links TRBV6-5 to TRBJ1-5; no clear D. CDR3 loop: CASRGWAANQPQHF. CDR3 DNA sequence: TGTGCCAGCAGGGGGTGGGCGGCTAATCAGCCCCAGCATTTT.